A single sample gave rise to the 18 T cell receptor beta chains below, sequenced in a study of T cells expressing NK-cell markers. TCRdb re-called the 5' RACE reads and catalogs CDR3 proteins one per entry, DNA excluded. Listed are about 550,000 distinct CDR3 sequences; about 3.6% falls within the top ten. The material sequenced was blood T cells: a sorted CD56 or NKG2C T cell subset, CD4+ or CD8+ T cells, or bulk PBMC T cells (not recorded which). The receptor source for this set is a man younger than 35 in good health.

The chain recombines TRBV7-3 with TRBJ1-6. The CDR3 has 15 residues. Germline lookup yields CDR1 SGHTA and CDR2 FQGTGA. The CDR3 reads CASSSTGTTGRPLHF.

The chain uses TRBV5-1 and TRBJ1-2; TCRdb names TRBD1, which stays unverified in the absence of DNA. Germline CDR1 reads SGHRS; CDR2 reads YFSETQ. This CDR3 has 16 amino acids. This CDR3 is CASSLEPKRGNYGYTF. Full variable domain (rest looked up from reference TRBV5-1 and TRBJ1-2): KAGVTQTPRYLIKTRGQQVTLSCSPISGHRSVSWYQQTPGQGLQFLFEYFSETQRNKGNFPGRFSGRQFSNSRSEMNVSTLELGDSALYLCASSLEPKRGNYGYTFGSGTRLTVV.

The gene calls are TRBV6-4 and TRBJ2-6; without DNA, the TCRdb call of TRBD1 cannot be checked. The CDR3 is 13 amino acids. Germline assignment: CDR1 MRHNA and CDR2 SNTAGT. The CDR3 spells CASSAGAANVLTF.

CDR3 in amino acids: CAWDVLAGGHYEQYF. This chain connects TRBV30 to TRBJ2-7; TCRdb's D call of TRBD2 is untestable without DNA. The CDR3 extends over 15 amino acids. Germline V gene sequence: CDR1 GTSNPN, CDR2 SVGIG (reference sequence).

The chain uses TRBV7-6 and TRBJ2-1; as DNA is missing, the TRBD2 call by TCRdb cannot be tested. This CDR3 is 12 amino acids long. From germline, CDR1 is SGHVS and CDR2 FNYEAQ. CDR3 residues: CASSSGLGEQFF.

J is TRBJ2-3 and V is TRBV12-3 or TRBV12-4; the D call from TCRdb, TRBD1, cannot be confirmed without DNA. The CDR3 is 16 residues long. CDR3 sequence reads: CASSLPETGTTDTQYF.

The chain recombines TRBV20-1 with TRBJ1-2. The CDR3 is 14 residues long. Germline lookup yields CDR1 DFQATT and CDR2 SNEGSKA (reference sequence). The CDR3 is CSAETWRLGYGYTF.

The genes are TRBV7-9 and TRBJ2-1; TCRdb's assignment of TRBD1 cannot be checked, as there is no DNA. CDR1 SEHNR and CDR2 FQNEAQ come from the germline V gene (reference sequence). This CDR3 comprises 15 residues. CDR3 in amino acids: CAGNPTGGRSDEQFF.

This chain links TRBV15 with TRBJ2-3. Germline CDR1 and CDR2: LNHNV and YYDKDF (reference sequence). The CDR3 runs 14 residues. The CDR3 protein is CATSRPLRPDTQYF.

This rearrangement joins TRBV12-3 or TRBV12-4 to TRBJ2-4; without DNA, the TCRdb call of TRBD1 cannot be checked. This CDR3 region has 15 residues. CDR3 sequence reads: CASSLSRQGAGIQYF.

This chain links TRBV7-2 with TRBJ2-3; the D gene TCRdb calls, TRBD2, cannot be checked with no DNA. The CDR3 totals 14 residues. CDR1 SGHTA and CDR2 FQGNSA come from the germline V gene. The CDR3 here is CASSHSGGADTQYF.

This chain joins TRBV6-1 and TRBJ2-2; TCRdb indicates TRBD2, and absent DNA this call remains unverified. The CDR3 totals 15 residues. Germline loops: CDR1 MNHNS, CDR2 SASEGT. CDR3 region: CASSERAGNTGELFF.

The chain carries TRBV12-3 or TRBV12-4 and TRBJ2-1. This CDR3 comprises 12 residues. The CDR3: CAIQGWSAFQFF.

The rearrangement links TRBV20-1 to TRBJ2-1. This CDR3 is built from 12 residues. The germline CDR1 and CDR2 sequences are DFQATT and SNEGSKA (reference sequence). Here the CDR3 reads CSARFTNNEQFF.

The V call is TRBV5-5, the J call TRBJ1-4. Germline CDR1 is SGHKS and CDR2 is YYEKEE (reference sequence). The CDR3 covers 15 residues. The CDR3 spells CASSLDHSAKEKLFF.

This chain uses TRBV11-2 with TRBJ2-1; lacking DNA, the TRBD1 call made by TCRdb goes unchecked. The CDR3 extends over 14 amino acids. Germline V CDR1 and CDR2: SGHAT, FQNNGV. This CDR3 reads CASTVGGYGGEQFF.

The chain carries TRBV28 and TRBJ2-1. The CDR3 length is 11 residues. Germline lookup yields CDR1 MDHEN and CDR2 SYDVKM. The CDR3 loop is CASSFLVGQFF.

V gene TRBV7-2 combines with J gene TRBJ2-5; TCRdb indicates TRBD2, and absent DNA this call remains unverified. CDR1 and CDR2 (germline): SGHTA, FQGNSA. This CDR3 contains 16 residues. CDR3 sequence: CASSPLGGAAPETQYF.